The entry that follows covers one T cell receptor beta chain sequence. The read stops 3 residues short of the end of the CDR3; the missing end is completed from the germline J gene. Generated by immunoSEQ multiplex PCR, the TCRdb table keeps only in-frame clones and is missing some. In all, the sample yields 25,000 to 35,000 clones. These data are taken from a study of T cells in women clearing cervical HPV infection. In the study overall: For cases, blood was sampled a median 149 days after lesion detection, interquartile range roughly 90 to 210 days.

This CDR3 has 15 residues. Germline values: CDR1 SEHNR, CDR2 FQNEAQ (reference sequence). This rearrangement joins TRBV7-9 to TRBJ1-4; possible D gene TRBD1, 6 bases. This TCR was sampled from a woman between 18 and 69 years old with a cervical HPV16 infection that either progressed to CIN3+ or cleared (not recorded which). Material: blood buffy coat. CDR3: CASTSGGAGFSPLFF. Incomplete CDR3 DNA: TGTGCCAGCACCTCCGGGGGGGCGGGATTCTCACCA.